Presented here are 22 T cell receptor beta chains from one specimen sequenced in a study of technical replicates of blood from four donors. The repertoire was sequenced with immunoSEQ multiplex PCR; TCRdb's copy has only in-frame clones and lacks some. This table holds roughly 50,000 clones, more than 90% found once. The specimen was PBMCs. The receptors were gathered from a human donor in good health. Some clones in this sample may be carry-over from other donors' samples.

The V and J genes are TRBV29-1 and TRBJ2-3; the D gene is possibly TRBD2 (6 bases). V was trimmed by 2 bases and J by 6 bases, leaving 12 bases between them. The CDR3 has 13 residues. Germline values: CDR1 SQVTM, CDR2 ANQGSEA. The CDR3, as DNA: TGCAGCGTTGAAAAAGCTAGCGTTGATACGCAGTATTTT. As protein: CSVEKASVDTQYF.

V is TRBV4-3 and J is TRBJ2-7, with D perhaps TRBD1 (5 bases). The V end lost 0 bases, the J end lost 5 bases, and 14 bases lay between the germline ends. CDR3 length: 15 residues. Germline V lookup: CDR1 LGHNA, CDR2 YSLEER. The CDR3 DNA sequence: TGCGCCAGCAGCCAAGATGGAAACAGGCTGAACGAGCAGTACTTC. Translation gives CASSQDGNRLNEQYF.

This clone appeared a single time. This chain connects TRBV5-4 to TRBJ1-6, with 12 nucleotides matching TRBD1. The CDR3 is 16 residues long. After removal of 3 bases from V and 9 bases from J, the junction contained 7 bases not matched to a gene. The germline V gene has CDR1 SGHNT and CDR2 YYREEE (reference sequence). The CDR3 DNA reads TGTGCCAGCAGCTCAAGGGACAGGGGGCTAAGTTCACCCCTCCACTTT. It translates to CASSSRDRGLSSPLHF.

V gene TRBV2 combines with J gene TRBJ2-7, with 7 bases lining up with TRBD2. CDR3 size: 13 residues. J gave up 6 bases and V 4 bases, and 6 bases lay outside the gene matches. CDR1 is SNHLY and CDR2 is FYNNEI in the germline V gene. The CDR3 DNA reads as TGTGCCAGCAGTGTTAGCGGGTCGGTCGAGCAGTACTTC. This sequence encodes CASSVSGSVEQYF.

The V and J genes are TRBV5-1 and TRBJ2-4; D is undetermined. The V and J ends lost 3 bases and 0 bases respectively, with 16 bases between them. CDR1 SGHRS and CDR2 YFSETQ come from the germline V gene. This CDR3 has 17 residues. CDR3 amino acids: CASSYPVEPLAKNIQYF. CDR3 nucleotide sequence: TGCGCCAGCAGCTACCCTGTGGAGCCCCTAGCCAAAAACATTCAGTACTTC.

The chain couples TRBV6-1 to TRBJ1-5, with 8 positions matching TRBD1. With 5 bases clipped from V and 3 bases from J, the junction kept 6 bases outside the gene matches. The CDR3 is made up of 15 amino acids. Germline assignment: CDR1 MNHNS and CDR2 SASEGT. CDR3 nucleotides: TGTGCCAGCAGTTTCGCGACAGGGGACAATCAGCCCCAGCATTTT. This sequence encodes CASSFATGDNQPQHF.

V usage is TRBV11-2 and J usage is TRBJ2-1; TRBD2 matches at 9 bases. The CDR3 covers 20 residues. Looked up from germline, CDR1 is SGHAT and CDR2 is FQNNGV. V gave up 0 bases and J gave up 1 base; unmatched junction bases: 13. CDR3 protein: CASSLDLRGSGRPSYNEQFF. CDR3 nucleotide sequence: TGTGCCAGCAGCTTAGATCTAAGGGGTAGCGGGAGACCTTCCTACAATGAGCAGTTCTTC.

V gene TRBV7-2 combines with J gene TRBJ2-7; D is possibly TRBD1 (5 bases). The CDR3 is 14 residues long. Germline assignment: CDR1 SGHTA and CDR2 FQGNSA. V lost 1 base and J 2 bases, leaving 9 bases between the germline ends. CDR3 sequence: CASSLGGVTYEQYF. CDR3 coding DNA: TGTGCCAGCAGCTTAGGGGGCGTTACCTACGAGCAGTACTTC.

This rearrangement joins TRBV30 to TRBJ1-5; 7 bases line up with TRBD1. There are 17 residues in the CDR3. With V trimmed by 2 bases and J by 3 bases, 13 bases remained unmatched. Germline V CDR1 and CDR2: GTSNPN, SVGIG (reference sequence). CDR3 sequence: CAWSYSYGTAHNQPQHF. In nucleotides, the CDR3 is TGTGCCTGGAGTTATTCGTACGGGACAGCTCACAATCAGCCCCAGCATTTT.

CDR3 in DNA: TGTGCCAGCTCACCTGGGACTACCTCCTACGAGCAGTACTTC. Translation gives CASSPGTTSYEQYF. The rearrangement joins TRBV18 to TRBJ2-7; TRBD2 matches 7 bases. J gave up 0 bases and V 3 bases, and 2 bases lay outside the gene matches. This CDR3 has 14 amino acids. Germline V gene data show CDR1 as KGHSH and CDR2 as LQKENI.

The rearrangement uses TRBV7-6 and TRBJ2-2; TRBD1 might be the D (8 bases). The V gene lost 5 bases and the J gene lost 0 bases, with 16 bases spanning the gap. The CDR3 loop spans 17 amino acids. CDR1 and CDR2 from the germline V gene are SGHVS and FNYEAQ. The CDR3 DNA reads TGTGCCAGCAGCCCAAGACAGGGGACTACGAACACCGGGGAGCTGTTTTTT. This sequence encodes CASSPRQGTTNTGELFF.

This clone was observed a handful of times. The chain has TRBV4-3 and TRBJ2-3, with TRBD2 matching over 13 bases. Trimming cost V 0 bases and J 5 bases; bases outside gene matches: 11. Per germline, CDR1 LGHNA and CDR2 YSLEER. The CDR3 has 19 residues. DNA of the CDR3: TGCGCCAGCAGCCAAGATGGACTAGCGGGGGTGCCCCTTGAAGATACGCAGTATTTT. It specifies CASSQDGLAGVPLEDTQYF.

The rearrangement joins TRBV19 to TRBJ2-2, with 10 bases identical to TRBD1. The CDR3 contains 14 residues. CDR1 is LNHDA, CDR2 SQIVND, per germline (reference sequence). The ends lost 6 bases at V and 4 bases at J; junction bases unmatched: 2. This CDR3 reads CASRTGGGTGELFF. Here the CDR3 DNA reads TGTGCCAGTAGGACAGGGGGCGGCACCGGGGAGCTGTTTTTT. Combining the CDR3 with reference TRBV19 and TRBJ2-2 gives the whole variable domain DGGITQSPKYLFRKEGQNVTLSCEQNLNHDAMYWYRQDPGQGLRLIYYSQIVNDFQKGDIAEGYSVSREKKESFPLTVTSAQKNPTAFYLCASRTGGGTGELFFGEGSRLTVL.

The genes are TRBV30 and TRBJ1-6; D uncertain. CDR3 length: 14 amino acids. The V gene's germline CDR1 is GTSNPN and CDR2 SVGIG (reference sequence). Trimming left V 4 bases short and J 0 bases short, with 7 bases between. CDR3 sequence reads: CAWTMSSYNSPLHF. The CDR3 nucleotides are TGTGCCTGGACAATGAGCTCCTATAATTCACCCCTCCACTTT.

V and J are TRBV7-8 and TRBJ2-7; D perhaps matches TRBD1 (6 bases). CDR1 SGHVS and CDR2 FQNEAQ come from the germline V gene. V lost 2 bases and J lost 2, with 10 bases in between. The CDR3 runs to 14 residues. The CDR3 sequence is CASSLPGTPYEQYF. The CDR3 DNA sequence: TGTGCCAGCAGCTTACCCGGGACACCCTACGAGCAGTACTTC.

This chain connects TRBV6-5 to TRBJ2-3, with D tentatively TRBD2 (7 bases). V lost 4 bases and J 5 bases, leaving 16 bases between the germline ends. The germline CDR1 and CDR2 sequences are MNHEY and SVGAGI. This CDR3 has 15 residues. CDR3 residues: CASSSLGGQGDTQYF. The CDR3 DNA sequence: TGTGCCAGCAGTTCCCTCGGGGGGCAGGGAGATACGCAGTATTTT.

The chain joins TRBV7-6 to TRBJ2-7, with 15 bases matching TRBD2. V was pared by 5 bases and J by 3 bases, with 5 bases of the junction left unmatched. From germline, CDR1 is SGHVS and CDR2 FNYEAQ. The CDR3 has 16 residues. DNA for the CDR3: TGTGCCAGCAGCACCGGGACTAGCGGGGGGAACTACGAGCAGTACTTC. This gives the protein CASSTGTSGGNYEQYF.

The V call is TRBV5-8, the J call TRBJ2-1, with a possible D match to TRBD2 (6 bases). The CDR3 has 14 amino acids. The germline V and J ends were trimmed by 0 bases and 10 bases, with 14 bases remaining between them. The germline CDR1 and CDR2 sequences are SGHTS and YDEGEE. As DNA, the CDR3 is TGTGCCAGCAGCTTGGAGGGCGGGATCCTAGAGCAGTTCTTC. Residues: CASSLEGGILEQFF. Using reference TRBV5-8 and TRBJ2-1 for the parts outside the CDR3, the full variable domain is EAGVTQSPTHLIKTRGQQATLRCSPISGHTSVYWYQQALGLGLQFLLWYDEGEERNRGNFPPRFSGRQFPNYSSELNVNALELEDSALYLCASSLEGGILEQFFGPGTRLTVL.

The chain links TRBV9 to TRBJ2-2; TRBD2 aligns across 11 bases. The CDR3 spans 16 residues. The V gene end was trimmed by 5 bases and the J gene end by 5 bases; junction bases not matched to a gene: 8. Germline assignment: CDR1 SGDLS and CDR2 YYNGEE. Here the CDR3 DNA reads TGTGCCAGCAGTCGTACGGCTAGCGGGGGGACCGGGGAGCTGTTTTTT. Translation gives CASSRTASGGTGELFF.

The chain links TRBV7-2 to TRBJ1-2, with D tentatively TRBD1 (5 bases). Germline V gene sequence: CDR1 SGHTA, CDR2 FQGNSA. CDR3 length: 15 residues. V was clipped by 4 bases and J by 8 bases, with 20 bases between them. In DNA form, the CDR3 reads TGTGCCAGCAGCTCCGGTCGGCAGGGCGCTTCCGGCTACACCTTC. Amino acid sequence: CASSSGRQGASGYTF.

The chain couples TRBV6-5 to TRBJ1-6; the match to TRBD1 covers 7 bases. The CDR3 covers 13 residues. V lost 6 bases, J lost 10 bases, and 6 bases stayed unmatched. Germline V gives CDR1 MNHEY, CDR2 SVGAGI. The CDR3, as DNA: TGTGCCAGCAGCACACAGGGGTGGTCACCCCTCCACTTT. It specifies CASSTQGWSPLHF.

The V and J genes are TRBV6-5 and TRBJ1-5; tentatively, D is TRBD1 (5 bases). CDR3 length equals 14 residues. Germline CDR1 is MNHEY and CDR2 is SVGAGI. V lost 5 bases to trimming and J lost 6 bases, with 14 bases between them. CDR3 DNA sequence: TGTGCCAGCAGTCGGGGGAAGGAGGGTCAGCCCCAGCATTTT. This codes for CASSRGKEGQPQHF.